The 28 T cell receptor beta chains below all came from one sample that was sequenced in a study of high-grade serous ovarian cancer treatment subgroups. Tumor tissue was taken before any definitive surgery or chemotherapy was given. Sequencing used immunoSEQ multiplex PCR; TCRdb keeps in-frame clones, though not all of them. In the table there are several thousand clones, about 69% of which are singletons. The source material was tumor tissue. The receptor source for this set is a human donor with high-grade serous ovarian cancer.

Sample share makes this clone large. The CDR3 DNA follows: TGTGCCAGCAGCGGGGGCCCGCGGGGCTCCTACGAGCAGTACTTC. It yields the protein CASSGGPRGSYEQYF. The chain employs TRBV9 and TRBJ2-7; tentatively, D is TRBD2 (6 bases). Trimming took 3 bases from V and 0 from J, leaving 13 bases between them. CDR1 and CDR2 from the germline V gene are SGDLS and YYNGEE. This CDR3 is 15 amino acids long.

The genes are TRBV5-1 and TRBJ1-1; a possible D gene is TRBD1 (6 bases). With 0 bases removed from V and 6 bases from J, the gap between germline ends came to 18 bases. The CDR3 sequence is 16 residues long. Germline assignment: CDR1 SGHRS and CDR2 YFSETQ. CDR3 DNA: TGCGCCAGCAGCTTGGATAACCAAAACAGGGCCGCTGAAGCTTTCTTT. Its translation is CASSLDNQNRAAEAFF. The whole variable domain, remainder taken from reference TRBV5-1 and TRBJ1-1, is KAGVTQTPRYLIKTRGQQVTLSCSPISGHRSVSWYQQTPGQGLQFLFEYFSETQRNKGNFPGRFSGRQFSNSRSEMNVSTLELGDSALYLCASSLDNQNRAAEAFFGQGTRLTVV.

There are a few counts of this clone. V usage is TRBV29-1 and J usage is TRBJ2-3; D is undetermined. Germline V gene sequence: CDR1 SQVTM, CDR2 ANQGSEA. Trimming pared 6 bases from V and 2 bases from J, leaving 15 bases between. The CDR3 has 14 amino acids. The CDR3 reads CSVCMFRLTDTQYF. The CDR3 DNA reads TGCAGCGTCTGTATGTTTCGGCTCACAGATACGCAGTATTTT.

This clone has just one count. The J gene is TRBJ1-1, the V gene TRBV10-3; D unclear. V lost 2 bases to trimming and J lost 3 bases, with 7 bases between them. CDR3 length equals 13 residues. The V gene's germline CDR1 is ENHRY and CDR2 SYGVKD. The CDR3 here is CAISEETYTEAFF. CDR3 DNA: TGTGCCATCAGTGAGGAGACCTACACTGAAGCTTTCTTT.

CDR3 in DNA: TGTGCCAGCAGCCCAGACCGGGGCGAGCAGTACTTC. It specifies CASSPDRGEQYF. The V and J genes are TRBV11-2 and TRBJ2-7; possibly TRBD2 for D (5 bases). The germline V gene encodes CDR1 SGHAT and CDR2 FQNNGV. The CDR3 sequence is 12 residues long. V was shortened by 5 bases and J by 6 bases, with 11 bases between the two germline ends.

This clone is large within its sample. The chain uses TRBV14 and TRBJ1-3; no clear D gene. V dropped 0 bases and J dropped 3 bases, with 15 bases sitting between them. Germline V lookup: CDR1 SGHDN, CDR2 FVKESK. This CDR3 spans 17 amino acids. The CDR3, as DNA: TGTGCCAGCAGCCAAGAATTAGTAGAGACGCTTGGAAACACCATATATTTT. Translating it yields CASSQELVETLGNTIYF.

This chain connects TRBV6-5 to TRBJ1-3, with 10 positions matching TRBD1. This CDR3 spans 15 amino acids. V lost 5 bases and J lost 4; bases outside the gene matches: 5. CDR1 is MNHEY, CDR2 SVGAGI, per germline. The CDR3 DNA is TGTGCCAGCAGTGGGGACAGGGGATTCGGAAACACCATATATTTT. Its protein product is CASSGDRGFGNTIYF.

This chain links TRBV6-5 with TRBJ1-6, with 7 bases matching TRBD1. This CDR3 has 15 amino acids. V trimming: 6 bases; J trimming: 6 bases; junction bases outside the gene matches: 8. Per the germline V gene, CDR1 is MNHEY and CDR2 is SVGAGI. As DNA, the CDR3 is TGTGCCAGCAGGAAGGGACAGCTATTTAATTCACCCCTCCACTTT. Encoded protein: CASRKGQLFNSPLHF.

This clone appeared a few times. The identical CDR3 is also encoded by other nucleotide sequences in the sample. The rearrangement joins TRBV6-6 to TRBJ2-2; D ambiguous. Germline V gene sequence: CDR1 MNHNY, CDR2 SVGAGI (reference sequence). Trimming removed 2 bases at V and 8 bases at J, with 6 bases between. The CDR3 length is 12 residues. DNA for the CDR3: TGTGCCAGCAGTTACCGAGCGGGGGAGCTGTTTTTT. Its translation: CASSYRAGELFF.

The chain carries TRBV5-5 and TRBJ1-1, with 7 nucleotides matching TRBD1. Germline V gene sequence: CDR1 SGHKS, CDR2 YYEKEE (reference sequence). The CDR3 contains 16 residues. V shed 3 bases and J 7 bases; nucleotides not matched to a gene: 15. The CDR3 DNA reads TGTGCCAGCAGCTCCAGGCCCCAAGGGGGCGGACTTGAAGCTTTCTTT. The encoded protein is CASSSRPQGGGLEAFF.

This clone showed up just a few times. CDR3 protein: CASRDIQGPWEKLFF. CDR3 sequence (DNA): TGTGCCAGCAGAGACATCCAGGGTCCTTGGGAAAAACTGTTTTTT. J is TRBJ1-4 and V is TRBV6-6; weak D call: TRBD1 (5 bases). CDR1 and CDR2 (germline): MNHNY, SVGAGI (reference sequence). The CDR3 spans 15 residues. The V gene lost 6 bases and the J gene lost 8 bases, with 19 bases spanning the gap.

The J gene is TRBJ1-5, the V gene TRBV7-9; 8 bases match TRBD1. The CDR3 consists of 16 residues. V shed 2 bases and J 3 bases; nucleotides not matched to a gene: 6. The germline gives CDR1 SEHNR, CDR2 FQNEAQ (reference sequence). CDR3 in amino acids: CASSLLQGGDNQPQHF. CDR3 DNA: TGTGCCAGCAGCTTATTACAGGGGGGAGACAATCAGCCCCAGCATTTT. The full variable domain, in which reference TRBV7-9 and TRBJ1-5 provide the parts outside the CDR3, is DTGVSQNPRHKITKRGQNVTFRCDPISEHNRLYWYRQTLGQGPEFLTYFQNEAQLEKSRLLSDRFSAERPKGSFSTLEIQRTEQGDSAMYLCASSLLQGGDNQPQHFGDGTRLSIL.

The chain couples TRBV6-1 to TRBJ1-5; 7 nucleotides match TRBD1. The V and J ends lost 4 bases and 1 base, in that order; junction bases with no gene match: 10. Germline V gene sequence: CDR1 MNHNS, CDR2 SASEGT. The CDR3 extends over 17 amino acids. CDR3 DNA sequence: TGTGCCAGCAGTGGGCGGCAGGGGGTAGGAAGCAATCAGCCCCAGCATTTT. Translation gives CASSGRQGVGSNQPQHF.

The rearrangement uses TRBV6-1 and TRBJ1-2; tentative D call: TRBD1 (6 bases). The ends were cut back, 7 bases at V and 7 bases at J, with 13 bases in the middle. Germline-derived CDR1 and CDR2 are MNHNS and SASEGT. The CDR3 consists of 12 residues. CDR3 DNA sequence: TGTGCCAGCACCTGGACAGTCTTTGGCTACACCTTC. It encodes CASTWTVFGYTF.

The chain is built from TRBV2 and TRBJ2-3; TRBD2 matches 9 bases. V lost 10 bases to trimming and J lost 4 bases; unmatched junction nucleotides: 9. This CDR3 region has 14 residues. Looked up from germline, CDR1 is SNHLY and CDR2 is FYNNEI. In DNA, the CDR3 is TGTGCCAACGAGGGGTTAGCGGGGGCAGATACGCAGTATTTT. Protein: CANEGLAGADTQYF.

This rearrangement joins TRBV28 to TRBJ1-2, with a weak D call TRBD1 (6 bases). This CDR3 has 13 residues. CDR1 and CDR2 (germline): MDHEN, SYDVKM. The V and J ends lost 5 bases and 4 bases respectively, with 11 bases between them. CDR3 loop: CASSPVDSYGYTF. CDR3 coding DNA: TGTGCCAGCAGTCCCGTGGACAGCTATGGCTACACCTTC.

This rearrangement joins TRBV28 to TRBJ1-6; D unresolved. Trimming removed 3 bases at V and 0 bases at J, with 6 bases between. The CDR3 has 15 residues. Germline V lookup: CDR1 MDHEN, CDR2 SYDVKM. The CDR3 coding sequence is TGTGCCAGCAGTTTGCACATCTCCTATAATTCACCCCTCCACTTT. This sequence encodes CASSLHISYNSPLHF.

The CDR3 loop is CASSFRGSPLRNEQFF. The CDR3 region has the DNA TGTGCCAGCAGTTTCCGCGGGTCTCCCCTAAGGAATGAGCAGTTCTTC. The rearrangement links TRBV27 to TRBJ2-1; maybe TRBD2 (5 bases). The CDR3 spans 16 residues. Trimming took 3 bases from V and 7 from J, leaving 19 bases between them. Per the germline V gene, CDR1 is MNHEY and CDR2 is SMNVEV (reference sequence).

CDR3 nucleotides: TGTGCCAGCAATTTAACACCGGGTGGTACTGAAGCTTTCTTT. Protein product: CASNLTPGGTEAFF. The V and J genes are TRBV6-5 and TRBJ1-1, with D unclear. V was shortened by 7 bases and J by 5 bases, with 17 bases between the two germline ends. This CDR3 spans 14 amino acids. Looked up from germline, CDR1 is MNHEY and CDR2 is SVGAGI.

The chain has TRBV19 and TRBJ1-4; D remains ambiguous. The V gene lost 5 bases and the J gene lost 8 bases, with 18 bases spanning the gap. CDR1 is LNHDA and CDR2 is SQIVND in the germline V gene (reference sequence). This CDR3 spans 15 amino acids. The CDR3 DNA reads as TGTGCCAGTAGTCCCGGACTCCCCGGGGAGGAAAAACTGTTTTTT. This sequence encodes CASSPGLPGEEKLFF.

This clone is medium-sized within its sample. This chain connects TRBV19 to TRBJ2-7; 10 bases match TRBD1. V lost 7 bases to trimming and J lost 0 bases; unmatched junction nucleotides: 6. Germline V gene sequence: CDR1 LNHDA, CDR2 SQIVND (reference sequence). The CDR3 contains 15 residues. CDR3: CASTPGQGVSYEQYF. The CDR3 bases are TGTGCCAGTACCCCCGGACAGGGGGTCTCCTACGAGCAGTACTTC.

V is TRBV29-1 and J is TRBJ2-1; perhaps TRBD1 as D (5 bases). Germline V gene lookup returns CDR1 SQVTM and CDR2 ANQGSEA. V dropped 6 bases and J dropped 5 bases, with 5 bases sitting between them. This CDR3 is 10 amino acids long. The CDR3 spells CSVGDNEQFF. The CDR3 DNA is TGCAGCGTAGGGGACAATGAGCAGTTCTTC.

This chain connects TRBV7-2 to TRBJ2-2; 8 positions match TRBD2. J gave up 4 bases and V 2 bases, and 6 bases lay outside the gene matches. The length of the CDR3 is 16 residues. Germline CDR1 reads SGHTA; CDR2 reads FQGNSA. CDR3 bases: TGTGCCAGCAGCTTATCCAGCGGGGGTCTCACCGGGGAGCTGTTTTTT. Protein sequence: CASSLSSGGLTGELFF.

The chain links TRBV19 to TRBJ2-3; D is unresolved. The CDR3 is 12 amino acids. Germline assignment: CDR1 LNHDA and CDR2 SQIVND (reference sequence). Trimming took off 3 bases at V and 2 bases at J, with 3 bases between the two ends. DNA of the CDR3: TGTGCCAGTAGTATTAACACAGATACGCAGTATTTT. Amino acids: CASSINTDTQYF.

This clone rates as medium-sized. The chain recombines TRBV28 with TRBJ2-7, with 10 bases lining up with TRBD1. The J segment lost 5 bases and the V segment lost 10 bases, leaving 17 bases of the junction unmatched. Germline V gene sequence: CDR1 MDHEN, CDR2 SYDVKM. The CDR3 is 16 amino acids. This CDR3 is CATARNPGQGLNEQYF. The CDR3 coding sequence is TGTGCCACAGCCCGTAACCCGGGACAGGGGCTTAACGAGCAGTACTTC.

The rearrangement joins TRBV10-3 to TRBJ1-3; D not certain. The CDR3 totals 14 residues. Germline CDR1 is ENHRY and CDR2 is SYGVKD. The V end lost 0 bases, the J end lost 4 bases, and 7 bases lay between the germline ends. CDR3 sequence (DNA): TGTGCCATCAGTGAGTCGCCGAGGGGAAACACCATATATTTT. Translation gives CAISESPRGNTIYF.

This chain links TRBV14 with TRBJ1-4; D is unresolved. The CDR3 is 15 residues long. CDR1 SGHDN and CDR2 FVKESK come from the germline V gene. V was cut by 1 base and J by 0 bases, with 6 bases left in between. In DNA, the CDR3 is TGTGCCAGCAGCCAAGGGACGGCAACTAATGAAAAACTGTTTTTT. This codes for CASSQGTATNEKLFF.

The chain joins TRBV4-3 to TRBJ2-2; 7 positions match TRBD2. V shed 1 base and J 4 bases; nucleotides not matched to a gene: 3. Germline CDR1 is LGHNA and CDR2 is YSLEER. The CDR3 has 15 amino acids. CDR3 protein: CASSQGGGTTGELFF. The CDR3 DNA reads as TGCGCCAGCAGCCAAGGGGGGGGGACCACCGGGGAGCTGTTTTTT.